Listed below are T cell receptor beta chains from one sample, sequenced in a study of cytomegalovirus exposure and HLA in healthy donors. Libraries were prepared by immunoSEQ multiplex PCR; TCRdb keeps only in-frame clonotypes and omits some of them. This sample yields roughly 130,000 clones, of which 79% are seen a single time; roughly 2% belongs to the top ten. Sequencing was done on a sample of PBMCs. Every receptor here comes from a man between 18 and 35 years old in good health and CMV-seronegative. CDR3s include the opening cysteine and the closing phenylalanine or tryptophan. The D gene is left open where the match is weak. Clone size, where shown, is once, few, many, or a class for clones that have expanded.

clone size | J gene | V gene | D gene | CDR3 DNA | CDR3 protein
- | TRBJ2-5 | TRBV27 | TRBD2 | TGTGCCAGCAGTTTATCCACTAGCGGCCAAGAGACCCAGTACTTC | CASSLSTSGQETQYF
- | TRBJ1-5 | TRBV6-6 | TRBD1 | TGTGCCAGCACCGTAAGACAGGGGGATTTTCAGCCCCAGCATTTT | CASTVRQGDFQPQHF
- | TRBJ2-3 | TRBV7-9 | - | TGTGCCAGCAGCTTCGTAGCGACCACAGATACGCAGTATTTT | CASSFVATTDTQYF
- | TRBJ2-2 | TRBV7-6 | TRBD2 | TGTGCCAGCAGCTCGGGACTAGCGGGAGGGCTCTTCAGGAACGGGGAGCTGTTTTTT | CASSSGLAGGLFRNGELFF
- | TRBJ2-2 | TRBV6-4 | TRBD2 | TGTGCCAGCAGCGACGGGGGGAGCACCGGGGAGCTGTTTTTT | CASSDGGSTGELFF
few | TRBJ2-7 | TRBV6-5 | - | TGTGCCAGCACCTTAACGAGCGGGCCCTCGGGGGAGCAGTACTTC | CASTLTSGPSGEQYF
- | TRBJ2-1 | TRBV9 | TRBD2 | TGTGCCAGCAGCGTAGAGGCCAGCGGGAGAGCCAATGAGCAGTTCTTC | CASSVEASGRANEQFF
- | TRBJ2-7 | TRBV4-2 | - | TGTGCCAGCAGCCAAGATCTTGTAGCCCCTGCCCGCGACGAGCAGTACTTC | CASSQDLVAPARDEQYF
- | TRBJ1-1 | TRBV11-2 | TRBD1 | TGTGCCAGCAGCCGTAGACAGGGCAACACTGAAGCTTTCTTT | CASSRRQGNTEAFF
- | TRBJ1-1 | TRBV28 | TRBD1 | TGTGCCAGCACACCGTCCGGGACAGGGCGTTATAGTGAAGCTTTCTTT | CASTPSGTGRYSEAFF
- | TRBJ2-1 | TRBV20-1 | - | TGCAGTGCTGCGACTACCTCAATCTTC | CSAATTSIF
- | TRBJ2-3 | TRBV10-1 | TRBD2 | TGCGCCAGCGGACTAGCGGGAGGTGATACGCAGTATTTT | CASGLAGGDTQYF
- | TRBJ1-4 | TRBV18 | - | TGTGCCAGCTCACTCGGACAGCTACAAGAAAAACTGTTTTTT | CASSLGQLQEKLFF
- | TRBJ1-2 | TRBV7-9 | - | TGTGCCAGCAGCCCAAAATCACGGACAGCTAACTATGGCTACACCTTC | CASSPKSRTANYGYTF
- | TRBJ2-4 | TRBV7-2 | TRBD2 | TGTGCCAGCAGCCATGGGATGGCTAGCGGGTCCAAAAACATTCAGTACTTC | CASSHGMASGSKNIQYF
once | TRBJ2-3 | TRBV21-1 | - | TGTGCCAGCAACCTAGCGGGAGTGTGGGGAGATACGCAGTATTTT | CASNLAGVWGDTQYF
once | TRBJ2-3 | TRBV18 | TRBD2 | TGTGCCAGCTCACCAGGTGGACTAGCGGGAGGGGCAGATACGCAGTATTTT | CASSPGGLAGGADTQYF
once | TRBJ1-1 | TRBV5-1 | - | TGCGCCAGCAGCTTGGAACAGACATACACTGAAGCTTTCTTT | CASSLEQTYTEAFF
- | TRBJ2-7 | TRBV19 | TRBD2 | TGTGCCAGTAGTATAGAGGGACTAGCGGGACTTGGCGAGCAGTACTTC | CASSIEGLAGLGEQYF
few | TRBJ2-7 | TRBV27 | TRBD1 | TGTGCCAGCAGTTTACTGGGACAGGGCTACGAGCAGTACTTC | CASSLLGQGYEQYF
- | TRBJ2-7 | TRBV2 | - | TGTGCCAGCAGCAGTTCACCCCCTCCATACGAGCAGTACTTC | CASSSSPPPYEQYF
- | TRBJ2-1 | TRBV5-1 | TRBD2 | TGCGCCAGCAGCTTGACTAGCGGGACTTACAATGAGCAGTTCTTC | CASSLTSGTYNEQFF
- | TRBJ2-1 | TRBV5-1 | - | TGCGCCAGCAGCTCAGGACTAGGGGGAGGGAATGAGCAGTTCTTC | CASSSGLGGGNEQFF
medium-sized | TRBJ1-6 | TRBV30 | - | TGTGCCTGGAGTGTATCCGAGAATTCACCCCTCCACTTT | CAWSVSENSPLHF
- | TRBJ1-2 | TRBV4-2 | - | TGTGCCAGCAGCCAATGGACAGCTAACTATGGCTACACCTTC | CASSQWTANYGYTF
- | TRBJ2-3 | TRBV6-4 | - | TGTGCCACCGAAGGGGTAGATACGCAGTATTTT | CATEGVDTQYF
- | TRBJ2-5 | TRBV15 | - | TGTGCCACCAGCAGAGTATCGGGAGAGACCCAGTACTTC | CATSRVSGETQYF
- | TRBJ2-7 | TRBV19 | - | TGTGCCAGTAGTATAGGTGTCGGGATAGCCTACGAGCAGTACTTC | CASSIGVGIAYEQYF
- | TRBJ1-1 | TRBV4-2 | TRBD1 | TGTGCCAGCAGCCGCTCCCGGGACAGACAGAACACTGAAGCTTTCTTT | CASSRSRDRQNTEAFF
- | TRBJ2-3 | TRBV18 | TRBD2 | TGTGCCAGCTCGCGGCGGGAGTTGCGCAATACGCAGTATTTT | CASSRRELRNTQYF
- | TRBJ1-1 | TRBV7-3 | - | TGTGCCAGCAGCTTAACCGGTAGTATCACTGAAGCTTTCTTT | CASSLTGSITEAFF
- | TRBJ1-2 | TRBV7-8 | TRBD1 | TGTGCCAGCAGCTTCGAGGGGGCCTTCTATGGCTACACCTTC | CASSFEGAFYGYTF
- | TRBJ2-1 | TRBV5-4 | - | TGTGCCAGCAGCTTGGTAGGGGGAGGGGGTAATGAGCAGTTCTTC | CASSLVGGGGNEQFF
- | TRBJ1-3 | TRBV9 | - | TGTGCCAGCAGCGTAGCAGGGGTAGGAGGAAACACCATATATTTT | CASSVAGVGGNTIYF
- | TRBJ2-3 | TRBV27 | - | TGTGCCAGCAGGCCCGTGTTGGAGCGGGGCACAGATACGCAGTATTTT | CASRPVLERGTDTQYF
- | TRBJ2-3 | TRBV4-1 | TRBD2 | TGCGCCAGCAGCCAAGATTCGGGAGTAGCGGGAGGGTCAGATACGCAGTATTTT | CASSQDSGVAGGSDTQYF
- | TRBJ1-5 | TRBV27 | TRBD1 | TGTGCCACCGCTCGCAGGGGGGACAATCAGCCCCAGCATTTT | CATARRGDNQPQHF
- | TRBJ2-5 | TRBV19 | TRBD2 | TGTGCCAGTAGTGGACTAGCGGGGGAGACCCAGTACTTC | CASSGLAGETQYF
- | TRBJ2-1 | TRBV11-2 | - | TGTGCCAGCAAAGACGTTCGGGGTAGCGGTTCCTACAATGAGCAGTTCTTC | CASKDVRGSGSYNEQFF
- | TRBJ2-2 | TRBV4-1 | - | TGCGCCAGCAGCCAAGGTCTGGCCACCGGGGAGCTGTTTTTT | CASSQGLATGELFF
- | TRBJ2-2 | TRBV9 | TRBD2 | TGTGCCAGCTCCGGAGCGGGAGCCAGAAGGAACGGGGAGCTGTTTTTT | CASSGAGARRNGELFF
- | TRBJ1-2 | TRBV4-3 | - | TGCGCCAGCAGCCAAACCAAGGGCGGTATCCAGGGTGCCTATGGCTACACCTTC | CASSQTKGGIQGAYGYTF
few | TRBJ2-1 | TRBV18 | TRBD2 | TGTGCCAGCTCGAGACTAGCGGGATACAATGAGCAGTTCTTC | CASSRLAGYNEQFF
- | TRBJ2-7 | TRBV7-9 | TRBD1 | TGTTCCAGCAGCTTAGCACGGACAGGCACCCGTTCCTACGAGCAGTACTTC | CSSSLARTGTRSYEQYF
few | TRBJ2-6 | TRBV10-3 | - | TGTGCCATCAGTGAGGGGGAGACAGGGGCCAACGTCCTGACTTTC | CAISEGETGANVLTF
- | TRBJ2-3 | TRBV7-9 | - | TGTGCCAGCAGCACGGAGTCGGCGGGAACCCCTAGCACAGATACGCAGTATTTT | CASSTESAGTPSTDTQYF
- | TRBJ1-1 | TRBV27 | TRBD1 | TGTGCCAGCAGTTATAACAGGGGGACTGAAGCTTTCTTT | CASSYNRGTEAFF
- | TRBJ1-5 | TRBV7-2 | TRBD1 | TGTGCCAGCAGCTCGACAGGGGTTCAGCCCCAGCATTTT | CASSSTGVQPQHF
- | TRBJ1-5 | TRBV5-6 | - | TGTGCCAGCAGCTTGCTTGGGGCGTCGGGGCCCCAGCATTTT | CASSLLGASGPQHF
once | TRBJ1-1 | TRBV18 | TRBD1 | TGTGCCACCGTTAAAACCGGGACAGGAGACACTGAAGCTTTCTTT | CATVKTGTGDTEAFF
- | TRBJ2-7 | TRBV28 | TRBD2 | TGTGCCAGCAGTCCTGGACTAGCGGTATTCGACGAGCAGTACTTC | CASSPGLAVFDEQYF
- | TRBJ2-7 | TRBV27 | - | TGTGCCAGCAGTGCCCCTGACAGTGTCTACGAGCAGTACTTC | CASSAPDSVYEQYF
- | TRBJ2-3 | TRBV7-9 | TRBD1 | TGTGCCAGCAGCCGGGGGACAGGGGGCAATGACTATCCAGATACGCAGTATTTT | CASSRGTGGNDYPDTQYF
- | TRBJ1-6 | TRBV4-1 | TRBD1 | TGCGCCAGTAGCCAAGTCCCGGGACAGGAGTTTGTCTCCTATAATTCACCCCTCCACTTT | CASSQVPGQEFVSYNSPLHF